The 20 T cell receptor beta chains listed next were all sequenced from one sample in a study of Tregs in tolerant kidney transplant recipients. No antigens are known for them. Measured with immunoSEQ multiplex PCR; TCRdb has only the in-frame clones, and not every one. In the table there are more than 25,000 clones, 82% of which are singletons. The specimen was Tregs from blood cultured with allogeneic cells. All receptors derive from a human donor in good health.

The V and J genes are TRBV5-8 and TRBJ1-3; D uncertain. Trimming removed 1 base at V and 0 bases at J, with 8 bases between. This CDR3 region has 15 residues. Germline CDR1 and CDR2: SGHTS and YDEGEE. CDR3 sequence reads: CASSLTAASGNTIYF. Written as DNA, the CDR3 is TGTGCCAGCAGCTTGACCGCCGCCTCTGGAAACACCATATATTTT. Using reference TRBV5-8 and TRBJ1-3 for the parts outside the CDR3, the full variable domain is EAGVTQSPTHLIKTRGQQATLRCSPISGHTSVYWYQQALGLGLQFLLWYDEGEERNRGNFPPRFSGRQFPNYSSELNVNALELEDSALYLCASSLTAASGNTIYFGEGSWLTVV.

The gene calls are TRBV7-8 and TRBJ1-2; possible D gene TRBD1, 6 bases. Deletions cut 3 bases from V and 8 bases from J, with 19 bases between. Germline CDR1 SGHVS, CDR2 FQNEAQ. This CDR3 is 15 amino acids long. CDR3 sequence (DNA): TGTGCCAGCAGCTTTTTCGGGGGGCGGATTGAAGGCTACACCTTC. It specifies CASSFFGGRIEGYTF.

The chain is built from TRBV7-2 and TRBJ2-3; tentatively, D is TRBD2 (6 bases). Germline CDR1 reads SGHTA; CDR2 reads FQGNSA. The CDR3 is 13 residues long. V was clipped by 2 bases and J by 5 bases, with 8 bases between them. CDR3 region: CASSLQAGDTQYF. The CDR3 region has the DNA TGTGCCAGCAGCTTACAAGCGGGAGATACGCAGTATTTT.

This clone came up once. At one of its ends the junction is not consistent with the germline gene, which may arise from a read error. Additional DNA sequences in this sample encode the identical CDR3. The gene calls are TRBV5-1 and TRBJ2-1; no definite D call. The CDR3 extends over 14 amino acids. CDR1 and CDR2 (germline): SGHRS, YFSETQ. The CDR3 loop is CASWTGSTYNEQFF. For the CDR3, the DNA is TGTGCCAGCTGGACCGGGTCAACCTACAATGAGCAGTTCTTC.

The chain employs TRBV14 and TRBJ1-2; 7 nucleotides match TRBD1. Unmatched junction bases numbered 8, after V lost 4 bases and J lost 3 bases. There are 15 residues in the CDR3. The germline V gene encodes CDR1 SGHDN and CDR2 FVKESK. The DNA for the CDR3 is TGTGCCAGCAGCCCCTGGACAGGCTCGGACTATGGCTACACCTTC. Protein sequence: CASSPWTGSDYGYTF. Variable domain in full (rest from reference TRBV14 and TRBJ1-2): EAGVTQFPSHSVIEKGQTVTLRCDPISGHDNLYWYRRVMGKEIKFLLHFVKESKQDESGMPNNRFLAERTGGTYSTLKVQPAELEDSGVYFCASSPWTGSDYGYTFGSGTRLTVV.

V and J are TRBV14 and TRBJ2-5; maybe TRBD2 (6 bases). The ends were cut back, 0 bases at V and 5 bases at J, with 19 bases in the middle. Germline V gene lookup returns CDR1 SGHDN and CDR2 FVKESK. This CDR3 contains 17 residues. CDR3: CASSQDKIADGRETQYF. Here the CDR3 DNA reads TGTGCCAGCAGCCAAGATAAAATAGCGGACGGTAGGGAGACCCAGTACTTC.

The rearrangement uses TRBV30 and TRBJ2-5, with D maybe TRBD2 (5 bases). Trimming took 1 base from V and 6 from J, leaving 15 bases between them. This CDR3 is built from 14 residues. Germline V gene lookup returns CDR1 GTSNPN and CDR2 SVGIG (reference sequence). CDR3 in amino acids: CAWSGVAGVKTQYF. Here the CDR3 DNA reads TGTGCCTGGAGTGGGGTAGCCGGGGTAAAGACCCAGTACTTC.

The chain links TRBV9 to TRBJ2-3; D is undetermined. V was cut by 4 bases and J by 2 bases, with 17 bases left in between. This CDR3 is built from 16 residues. Germline V gives CDR1 SGDLS, CDR2 YYNGEE. Written as DNA, the CDR3 is TGTGCCAGCAGCCCCAGGCGGTCTAGTATCACAGATACGCAGTATTTT. This codes for CASSPRRSSITDTQYF.

The chain is built from TRBV27 and TRBJ1-1; TRBD1 agrees at 9 bases. Germline CDR1 reads MNHEY; CDR2 reads SMNVEV (reference sequence). The CDR3 covers 18 residues. With V trimmed by 2 bases and J by 7 bases, 17 bases remained unmatched. Written as DNA, the CDR3 is TGTGCCAGCAGTTTAGAGGGGGGCATCCGGGACAGGGTACGTGAAGCTTTCTTT. It yields the protein CASSLEGGIRDRVREAFF.

This chain uses TRBV15 with TRBJ1-5; D remains ambiguous. V was cut by 1 base and J by 4 bases, with 5 bases left in between. The CDR3 consists of 13 residues. Germline V gene data show CDR1 as LNHNV and CDR2 as YYDKDF (reference sequence). CDR3 nucleotides: TGTGCCACCAGCAGAGGGGGAAATCAGCCCCAGCATTTT. It yields the protein CATSRGGNQPQHF.

CDR3 protein: CASSRDGSTDTQYF. The DNA of the CDR3 is TGCGCCAGCAGCCGGGACGGAAGCACAGATACGCAGTATTTT. The genes are TRBV5-1 and TRBJ2-3; D may match TRBD1 or TRBD2 (5 bases each). Germline values: CDR1 SGHRS, CDR2 YFSETQ. This CDR3 has 14 residues. V lost 4 bases and J 0 bases, leaving 9 bases between the germline ends.

V usage is TRBV6-6 and J usage is TRBJ2-1; D gene unclear. The CDR3 consists of 12 residues. The germline V gene encodes CDR1 MNHNY and CDR2 SVGAGI (reference sequence). The ends were cut back, 2 bases at V and 8 bases at J, with 7 bases in the middle. CDR3 sequence: CASSYLRDEQFF. In DNA form, the CDR3 reads TGTGCCAGCAGTTACCTCCGGGATGAGCAGTTCTTC.

V is TRBV7-3 and J is TRBJ1-1; TRBD1 agrees at 7 bases. The CDR3 covers 13 residues. Germline assignment: CDR1 SGHTA and CDR2 FQGTGA. V was clipped by 1 base and J by 8 bases; unmatched bases: 4. The CDR3 is CASSLNPTGEAFF. CDR3 DNA: TGTGCCAGCAGCTTAAATCCGACAGGGGAAGCTTTCTTT.

This rearrangement joins TRBV30 to TRBJ2-2; possible D gene TRBD1, 6 bases. Trimming took 6 bases from V and 4 from J, leaving 12 bases between them. This CDR3 region has 13 residues. Germline assignment: CDR1 GTSNPN and CDR2 SVGIG (reference sequence). CDR3 in DNA: TGTGCCTGCCGACAGGTGGGCACCGGGGAGCTGTTTTTT. The encoded protein is CACRQVGTGELFF.

The J gene is TRBJ1-4, the V gene TRBV4-3; the D is unclear. The CDR3 is 13 residues long. Trimming took off 4 bases at V and 2 bases at J, with 5 bases between the two ends. Germline V gene sequence: CDR1 LGHNA, CDR2 YSLEER. The CDR3 coding sequence is TGCGCCAGCAGCCGTCAGACTAATGAAAAACTGTTTTTT. It specifies CASSRQTNEKLFF.

The rearrangement uses TRBV15 and TRBJ1-2, with TRBD1 matching 12 bases. V dropped 5 bases and J dropped 2; count of bases not matched to a gene: 6. CDR1 is LNHNV and CDR2 is YYDKDF in the germline V gene (reference sequence). CDR3 size: 16 residues. CDR3 protein: CATSGRDRGQNYGYTF. As DNA, the CDR3 is TGTGCCACCAGCGGCCGGGACAGGGGGCAGAACTATGGCTACACCTTC.

This chain uses TRBV18 with TRBJ1-1; D is perhaps TRBD1 (5 bases). This CDR3 has 14 residues. The germline V gene encodes CDR1 KGHSH and CDR2 LQKENI. V lost 4 bases and J 3 bases, leaving 12 bases between the germline ends. CDR3 residues: CASSLGTGHTEAFF. The DNA of the CDR3 is TGTGCCAGCTCACTAGGGACGGGGCACACTGAAGCTTTCTTT. Using reference TRBV18 and TRBJ1-1 for the parts outside the CDR3, the full variable domain is NAGVMQNPRHLVRRRGQEARLRCSPMKGHSHVYWYRQLPEEGLKFMVYLQKENIIDESGMPKERFSAEFPKEGPSILRIQQVVRGDSAAYFCASSLGTGHTEAFFGQGTRLTVV.

The gene calls are TRBV5-1 and TRBJ2-3; D is uncertain. V gave up 0 bases and J gave up 4 bases, with 3 bases separating them. There are 12 residues in the CDR3. Per the germline V gene, CDR1 is SGHRS and CDR2 is YFSETQ. The CDR3 protein is CASSLDSDTQYF. The CDR3 nucleotides are TGCGCCAGCAGCTTGGACTCAGATACGCAGTATTTT.

The chain couples TRBV19 to TRBJ2-1; D call uncertain. The CDR3 has 12 residues. Between the trimmed V and J ends, which lost 1 base and 6 bases, there was a span of 4 bases. The germline gives CDR1 LNHDA, CDR2 SQIVND (reference sequence). DNA of the CDR3: TGTGCCAGTAGTATAGTTGGCAATGAGCAGTTCTTC. Translation: CASSIVGNEQFF. The full variable domain, with the rest looked up from reference TRBV19 and TRBJ2-1, is DGGITQSPKYLFRKEGQNVTLSCEQNLNHDAMYWYRQDPGQGLRLIYYSQIVNDFQKGDIAEGYSVSREKKESFPLTVTSAQKNPTAFYLCASSIVGNEQFFGPGTRLTVL.

This rearrangement joins TRBV7-9 to TRBJ2-5; D is perhaps TRBD2 (5 bases). V shed 0 bases and J shed 1 base, with 9 bases lying between them. Germline V gene lookup returns CDR1 SEHNR and CDR2 FQNEAQ (reference sequence). The CDR3 runs 15 residues. The CDR3 nucleotides are TGTGCCAGCAGCTTAGCTCTTAGCGCCCAAGAGACCCAGTACTTC. The encoded protein is CASSLALSAQETQYF.